This entry features one T cell receptor (beta chain) sequence. These data belong to a study of CD8+CD57+ T cells in acquired aplastic anemia. Study-wide context: Sequencing produced an average of about 10.8 million reads per healthy donor for CD4+ cells.

TCR beta VDJ and CDR3 were profiled, and genomic DNA was the template. TCRdb fed the reads into MiXCR, producing one record per CDR3 protein. The repertoire has 150,000 to 200,000 distinct CDR3 sequences, around half of them found once; the top ten carry about 2.9%. Germline CDR1 and CDR2: LNHDA and SQIVND (reference sequence). The ends were cut back, 7 bases at V and 2 bases at J, with 10 bases in the middle. The CDR3 sequence is 13 residues long. Sequenced sample: sorted CD4+, CD8+, or CD8+CD57+ T cells (not recorded which) from PBMCs. The chain uses TRBV19 and TRBJ2-3, with D unclear. This receptor was obtained from a human donor in good health. The CDR3 here is CASIGRYTDTQYF. The CDR3, as DNA: TGTGCCAGTATCGGACGGTACACAGATACGCAGTATTTT.